The 8 T cell receptor beta chains listed next were all sequenced from one sample in a study of T cell responses to AZD1222 COVID-19 vaccine. Profiled with immunoSEQ multiplex PCR; TCRdb holds only in-frame clones, not every one. The sample shows 120,000 to 150,000 clones, less than 95% of them seen only once. The sequencing used peripheral blood, collected on day 0 of AZD1222 vaccination. The receptors here all came from an adult in good health.

The table lists this clone with a count of one. The V call is TRBV30, the J call TRBJ2-2; perhaps D is TRBD1 or TRBD2 (5 bases each). Germline V gene lookup returns CDR1 GTSNPN and CDR2 SVGIG (reference sequence). Trimming took off 4 bases at V and 8 bases at J, with 11 bases between the two ends. The CDR3 contains 12 residues. This chain's CDR3 is CAWTGGAGELFF. CDR3 in DNA: TGTGCCTGGACTGGGGGAGCGGGGGAGCTGTTTTTT.

About this clone itself: A junction boundary mismatches the germline segment, possibly from a read error. The rearrangement joins TRBV18 to TRBJ2-7; no clear D gene. This CDR3 is 13 amino acids long. Germline values: CDR1 KGHSH, CDR2 LQKENI. The CDR3 nucleotides read TGTGTCAGCTCACCAGATAGGTCGGACGAGCAGTACTTC. Its translation: CVSSPDRSDEQYF.

The V and J genes are TRBV11-2 and TRBJ2-2; the match to TRBD2 covers 8 bases. The ends lost 5 bases at V and 4 bases at J; junction bases unmatched: 15. CDR3 length: 18 residues. Germline V gives CDR1 SGHAT, CDR2 FQNNGV. The CDR3 DNA reads TGTGCCAGCAGCCCCCGGGCAAGCGGGAGAGTAAGCACCGGGGAGCTGTTTTTT. Translation gives CASSPRASGRVSTGELFF.

The rearrangement links TRBV12-1 to TRBJ2-3; TRBD2 is taken as the D call from the table, unchecked against the DNA. TRBV12-1 is an annotated pseudogene. This CDR3 is built from 16 residues. The CDR3 DNA is TGTGCCAGCAGCGGGCGGGTAGCGGGGGGGCCAGATACGCAGTATTTT. Amino acid sequence: CASSGRVAGGPDTQYF.

This rearrangement joins TRBV2 to TRBJ1-1; D unclear. This CDR3 is built from 13 residues. Trimming shortened V by 4 bases and J by 3 bases, and 9 bases separated the two germline ends. Germline lookup yields CDR1 SNHLY and CDR2 FYNNEI. This chain's CDR3 is CASSARGDTEAFF. The CDR3 region has the DNA TGTGCCAGCAGTGCCCGCGGGGACACTGAAGCTTTCTTT.

The chain recombines TRBV5-1 with TRBJ2-5, with TRBD2 matching 10 bases. From germline, CDR1 is SGHRS and CDR2 YFSETQ. The trim removed 0 bases at V and 1 base at J, leaving 6 bases unmatched. The CDR3 totals 17 residues. CDR3 residues: CASSLELAGAFQETQYF. The CDR3 DNA reads as TGCGCCAGCAGCTTGGAGCTAGCGGGGGCCTTCCAAGAGACCCAGTACTTC.

The rearrangement joins TRBV7-9 to TRBJ2-4; D unresolved. This CDR3 is 15 amino acids long. V was trimmed by 5 bases and J by 6 bases, leaving 17 bases between them. The V gene's germline CDR1 is SEHNR and CDR2 FQNEAQ (reference sequence). Here the CDR3 DNA reads TGTGCCAGCAGCCCGACTGGGCTTAATGGAAACATTCAGTACTTC. Amino acids: CASSPTGLNGNIQYF.

The chain joins TRBV5-6 to TRBJ2-7; D gene ambiguous. V was cut by 0 bases and J by 3 bases, with 10 bases left in between. The CDR3 totals 14 residues. In germline, CDR1 is SGHDT, CDR2 YYEEEE. The CDR3 coding sequence is TGTGCCAGCAGCTTGGGATGGAAACTCTACGAGCAGTACTTC. Translating it yields CASSLGWKLYEQYF.